This T cell receptor beta chain was found in a study of cytomegalovirus exposure and HLA in healthy donors. Vbeta (60) and Jbeta (13) primers were used in the PCR. The table came from immunoSEQ multiplex PCR; TCRdb's copy has only in-frame clones and leaves some out. The data show roughly 200,000 clones, roughly 83% seen once. On this clone: What it binds is unknown.

Study-wide points: Information on immune exposure was restricted to one variable (CMV serostatus). A later analysis revealed that TCR association rates differed between HLA loci, peaking at DRB1 and bottoming out at HLA-C.

Trimming cost V 5 bases and J 6 bases; bases outside gene matches: 12. This CDR3 is built from 17 residues. The germline gives CDR1 KGHSH, CDR2 LQKENI. Each donor was nominally healthy when sampled (though unrecorded immune exposures were likely). This sequence originates from a boy between 2 and 15 years old in good health and CMV-seronegative. The chain has TRBV18 and TRBJ2-1; 11 bases map to TRBD1. Sequenced: PBMCs. The CDR3 nucleotides are TGTGCCAGCTCATCCAATTCTTTGGGACAGGGGGGCAATGAGCAGTTCTTC. Translated: CASSSNSLGQGGNEQFF. Variable domain in full (rest from reference TRBV18 and TRBJ2-1): NAGVMQNPRHLVRRRGQEARLRCSPMKGHSHVYWYRQLPEEGLKFMVYLQKENIIDESGMPKERFSAEFPKEGPSILRIQQVVRGDSAAYFCASSSNSLGQGGNEQFFGPGTRLTVL.